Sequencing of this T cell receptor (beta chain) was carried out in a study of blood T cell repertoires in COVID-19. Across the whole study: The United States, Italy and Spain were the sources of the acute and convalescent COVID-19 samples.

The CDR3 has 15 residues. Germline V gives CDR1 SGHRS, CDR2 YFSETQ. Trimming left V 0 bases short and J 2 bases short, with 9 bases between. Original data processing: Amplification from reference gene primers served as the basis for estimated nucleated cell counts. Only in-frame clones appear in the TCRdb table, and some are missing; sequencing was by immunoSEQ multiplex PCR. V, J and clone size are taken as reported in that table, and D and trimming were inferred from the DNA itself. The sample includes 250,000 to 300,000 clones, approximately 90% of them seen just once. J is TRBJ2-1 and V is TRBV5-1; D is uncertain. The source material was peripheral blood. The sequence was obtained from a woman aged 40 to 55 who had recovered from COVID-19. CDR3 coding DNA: TGCGCCAGCAGCTTGGCGTTGGCCCCCTACAATGAGCAGTTCTTC. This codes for CASSLALAPYNEQFF. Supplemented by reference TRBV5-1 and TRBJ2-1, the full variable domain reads KAGVTQTPRYLIKTRGQQVTLSCSPISGHRSVSWYQQTPGQGLQFLFEYFSETQRNKGNFPGRFSGRQFSNSRSEMNVSTLELGDSALYLCASSLALAPYNEQFFGPGTRLTVL.